One sample yielded the 19 T cell receptor beta chains listed below, sequenced in a study of glioma-infiltrating T cells after dendritic cell vaccination. The repertoire was sequenced with immunoSEQ multiplex PCR; TCRdb's copy has only in-frame clones and lacks some. The top ten clones hold around 3.2% of a sample with some 87,000 clones, about 85% of them seen once. Sequencing used blood, obtained before dendritic cell vaccination. These receptors were taken from a human donor with glioblastoma.

The chain employs TRBV5-4 and TRBJ2-2; 9 bases fit TRBD1. CDR1 and CDR2 (germline): SGHNT, YYREEE (reference sequence). The CDR3 loop spans 15 amino acids. Trimming took 4 bases from V and 7 from J; bases not matched to a gene: 8. CDR3 DNA: TGTGCCAGCAGCGTAGACAGGGGGGACGACGGGGAGCTGTTTTTT. Its translation: CASSVDRGDDGELFF. The full variable domain, with the rest looked up from reference TRBV5-4 and TRBJ2-2, is ETGVTQSPTHLIKTRGQQVTLRCSSQSGHNTVSWYQQALGQGPQFIFQYYREEENGRGNFPPRFSGLQFPNYSSELNVNALELDDSALYLCASSVDRGDDGELFFGEGSRLTVL.

This sequence joins TRBV6-1 and TRBJ2-3; the D gene is possibly TRBD2 (6 bases). The germline gives CDR1 MNHNS, CDR2 SASEGT. The CDR3 length is 13 residues. Trimming left V 3 bases short and J 6 bases short, with 10 bases between. The CDR3 bases are TGTGCCAGCAGTGAGCTAGCGTGGGATACGCAGTATTTT. Encoded protein: CASSELAWDTQYF.

The chain carries TRBV2 and TRBJ1-2, with D tentatively TRBD1 (6 bases). The CDR3 is made up of 18 amino acids. V was clipped by 4 bases and J by 4 bases, with 25 bases between them. Germline lookup yields CDR1 SNHLY and CDR2 FYNNEI. The DNA of the CDR3 is TGTGCCAGCAGTGGGGGGCCGAAACGGGCAGCCGAAATCTATGGCTACACCTTC. It codes for CASSGGPKRAAEIYGYTF.

The chain couples TRBV28 to TRBJ2-1; 12 positions agree with TRBD2. The CDR3 has 15 residues. CDR1 is MDHEN and CDR2 is SYDVKM in the germline V gene. V shed 2 bases, J shed 10 bases, and the junction held 6 bases outside the gene matches. The CDR3 is CASSLSLAGGIEQFF. DNA of the CDR3: TGTGCCAGCAGTTTAAGTCTAGCGGGAGGGATCGAGCAGTTCTTC. Full variable domain (remainder filled in from reference TRBV28 and TRBJ2-1): DVKVTQSSRYLVKRTGEKVFLECVQDMDHENMFWYRQDPGLGLRLIYFSYDVKMKEKGDIPEGYSVSREKKERFSLILESASTNQTSMYLCASSLSLAGGIEQFFGPGTRLTVL.

The rearrangement links TRBV6-5 to TRBJ1-2; D may be TRBD1 (6 bases). From germline, CDR1 is MNHEY and CDR2 SVGAGI. V was clipped by 6 bases and J by 1 base, with 15 bases between them. The CDR3 runs 15 residues. The CDR3 loop is CASSPRTVGNYGYTF. DNA of the CDR3: TGTGCCAGCAGCCCAAGGACAGTGGGTAACTATGGCTACACCTTC.

V gene TRBV7-2 combines with J gene TRBJ2-5, with TRBD1 as a possible D gene (6 bases). The germline CDR1 and CDR2 sequences are SGHTA and FQGNSA. V was clipped by 8 bases and J by 5 bases, with 9 bases between them. The CDR3 extends over 11 amino acids. The CDR3 sequence: CASGQGETQYF. CDR3 nucleotides: TGTGCCAGCGGGCAGGGGGAGACCCAGTACTTC.

The chain joins TRBV5-1 to TRBJ1-1; D is ambiguous. The CDR3 covers 14 residues. Germline CDR1 and CDR2: SGHRS and YFSETQ. V was cut by 2 bases and J by 1 base, with 9 bases left in between. In DNA, the CDR3 is TGCGCCAGCAGCTTTACGGGAGCGAACACTGAAGCTTTCTTT. It specifies CASSFTGANTEAFF.

The CDR3 sequence: CASSIWSGLADNTDTQYF. The DNA of the CDR3 is TGTGCCAGTAGTATTTGGTCCGGACTAGCGGACAACACAGATACGCAGTATTTT. The V gene is TRBV19, the J gene TRBJ2-3; 10 bases line up with TRBD2. Trimming at V came to 3 bases and at J to 2 bases, leaving 11 bases not matched to a gene. The CDR3 spans 18 residues. Germline loops: CDR1 LNHDA, CDR2 SQIVND (reference sequence).

This sequence joins TRBV4-1 and TRBJ2-3; TRBD2 agrees at 8 bases. The V gene end was trimmed by 1 base and the J gene end by 3 bases; junction bases not matched to a gene: 9. The CDR3 totals 17 residues. Germline CDR1 and CDR2: MGHRA and YSYEKL. CDR3 protein: CASSQGGAGGGTDTQYF. The CDR3 DNA reads as TGCGCCAGCAGCCAAGGCGGGGCGGGAGGCGGGACAGATACGCAGTATTTT.

The genes are TRBV27 and TRBJ2-1; 8 positions agree with TRBD1. Germline loops: CDR1 MNHEY, CDR2 SMNVEV (reference sequence). The V gene end was trimmed by 0 bases and the J gene end by 8 bases; junction bases not matched to a gene: 3. This CDR3 is built from 14 residues. CDR3 coding DNA: TGTGCCAGCAGTTTATCCAGGGGGCCTCATGAGCAGTTCTTC. Translation gives CASSLSRGPHEQFF.

The J gene is TRBJ2-2, the V gene TRBV4-3, with 10 bases identical to TRBD2. Germline V gene sequence: CDR1 LGHNA, CDR2 YSLEER. This CDR3 spans 18 amino acids. V gave up 2 bases and J gave up 0 bases; unmatched junction bases: 6. The CDR3 loop is CASSQRLAGDSNTGELFF. The DNA of the CDR3 is TGCGCCAGCAGCCAAAGGCTAGCGGGAGACTCGAACACCGGGGAGCTGTTTTTT.

The chain couples TRBV4-1 to TRBJ1-6; D might be TRBD1 (5 bases). The CDR3 runs 17 residues. V was shortened by 1 base and J by 5 bases, with 15 bases between the two germline ends. Germline V gene data show CDR1 as MGHRA and CDR2 as YSYEKL. The CDR3 loop is CASSQARAGRNNSPLHF. CDR3 DNA sequence: TGCGCCAGCAGCCAAGCTCGGGCGGGACGGAATAATTCACCCCTCCACTTT.

The chain recombines TRBV15 with TRBJ1-1, with 12 bases that match TRBD1. The CDR3 totals 16 residues. Trimming at V came to 4 bases and at J to 7 bases, leaving 10 bases not matched to a gene. CDR1 is LNHNV, CDR2 YYDKDF, per germline (reference sequence). The CDR3 region has the DNA TGTGCCACCAGCATTCCCTCCGGGACAGGGGGCGGTGAAGCTTTCTTT. This encodes CATSIPSGTGGGEAFF.

The chain combines TRBV10-2 with TRBJ2-7; 7 bases map to TRBD2. This CDR3 is built from 15 residues. The trim removed 2 bases at V and 0 bases at J, leaving 4 bases unmatched. CDR1 is WSHSY, CDR2 SAAADI, per germline. The DNA for the CDR3 is TGCGCCAGCAGTGAGGCTAGCGGTTCCTCCTACGAGCAGTACTTC. It specifies CASSEASGSSYEQYF.

This sequence joins TRBV7-6 and TRBJ1-2; 7 bases line up with TRBD1. CDR1 and CDR2 (germline): SGHVS, FNYEAQ. There are 14 residues in the CDR3. V dropped 5 bases and J dropped 4; count of bases not matched to a gene: 7. CDR3 region: CASSPGQEIYGYTF. CDR3 sequence (DNA): TGTGCCAGCAGCCCTGGACAGGAGATCTATGGCTACACCTTC.

The count of this clone is one. The V call is TRBV7-2, the J call TRBJ2-1, with 8 bases matching TRBD2. The germline CDR1 and CDR2 sequences are SGHTA and FQGNSA. This CDR3 comprises 17 residues. After removal of 3 bases from V and 0 bases from J, the junction contained 7 bases not matched to a gene. CDR3 DNA sequence: TGTGCCAGCAGCTTCCCCCCAGCGGGAGCCTCCTACAATGAGCAGTTCTTC. It is translated as CASSFPPAGASYNEQFF.

The J gene is TRBJ2-1, the V gene TRBV6-1; 8 nucleotides match TRBD1. Germline trimming cut 4 bases from V and 8 bases from J; bases unmatched to any gene: 10. The germline V gene has CDR1 MNHNS and CDR2 SASEGT. This CDR3 is built from 15 residues. The CDR3 loop reads CASSGLRQGMDEQFF. CDR3 DNA: TGTGCCAGCAGTGGCCTGAGACAGGGGATGGATGAGCAGTTCTTC.

This clone came up once. V is TRBV7-8 and J is TRBJ1-6; 7 nucleotides agree with TRBD1. There are 16 residues in the CDR3. J was trimmed by 6 bases and V by 0 bases; bases with no gene match: 5. The V gene's germline CDR1 is SGHVS and CDR2 FQNEAQ. DNA of the CDR3: TGTGCCAGCAGCTTAGCTCTTCGACAGGGTAATTCACCCCTCCACTTT. Its translation: CASSLALRQGNSPLHF.

V usage is TRBV6-1 and J usage is TRBJ1-1; TRBD1 matches at 10 bases. Trimming removed 4 bases from V and 3 bases from J; junction bases left unmatched: 2. CDR3 length equals 14 residues. In germline, CDR1 is MNHNS, CDR2 SASEGT. The CDR3: CASSGTGGDTEAFF. The CDR3 DNA sequence: TGTGCCAGCAGTGGGACAGGGGGAGACACTGAAGCTTTCTTT.